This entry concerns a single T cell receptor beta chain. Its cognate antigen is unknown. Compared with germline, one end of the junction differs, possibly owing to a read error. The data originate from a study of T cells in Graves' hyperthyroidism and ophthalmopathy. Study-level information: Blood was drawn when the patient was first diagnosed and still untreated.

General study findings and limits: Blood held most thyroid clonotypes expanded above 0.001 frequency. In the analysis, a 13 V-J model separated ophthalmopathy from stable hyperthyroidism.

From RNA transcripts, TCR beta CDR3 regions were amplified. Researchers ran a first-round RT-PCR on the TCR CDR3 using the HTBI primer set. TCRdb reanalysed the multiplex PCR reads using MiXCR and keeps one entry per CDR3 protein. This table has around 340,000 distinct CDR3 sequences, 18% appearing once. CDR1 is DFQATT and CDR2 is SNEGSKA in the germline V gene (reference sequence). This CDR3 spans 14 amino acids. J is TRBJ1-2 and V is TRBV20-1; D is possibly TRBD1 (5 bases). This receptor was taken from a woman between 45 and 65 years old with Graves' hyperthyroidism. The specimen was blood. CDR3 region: CSARGSGAGYDYTF. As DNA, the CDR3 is TGCAGTGCTAGAGGTTCTGGGGCTGGCTATGACTACACCTTC.